This T cell receptor (beta chain) is from a study of cytomegalovirus exposure and HLA in healthy donors. PCR was performed using 60 Vbeta and 13 Jbeta primers. Sequenced by immunoSEQ multiplex PCR; TCRdb stores in-frame clones only, minus some. Of about 92,000 clones listed, 84% are singletons. Sequencing used PBMCs. This receptor was obtained from a young woman in good health and CMV-seropositive.

The CDR3 protein is CASSDGLAVQETQYF. CDR3 nucleotide sequence: TGTGCCAGCAGTGATGGACTAGCGGTTCAAGAGACCCAGTACTTC. V is TRBV6-1 and J is TRBJ2-5; 10 nucleotides match TRBD2. J gave up 2 bases and V 3 bases, and 3 bases lay outside the gene matches. Germline V gene lookup returns CDR1 MNHNS and CDR2 SASEGT. This CDR3 has 15 amino acids.